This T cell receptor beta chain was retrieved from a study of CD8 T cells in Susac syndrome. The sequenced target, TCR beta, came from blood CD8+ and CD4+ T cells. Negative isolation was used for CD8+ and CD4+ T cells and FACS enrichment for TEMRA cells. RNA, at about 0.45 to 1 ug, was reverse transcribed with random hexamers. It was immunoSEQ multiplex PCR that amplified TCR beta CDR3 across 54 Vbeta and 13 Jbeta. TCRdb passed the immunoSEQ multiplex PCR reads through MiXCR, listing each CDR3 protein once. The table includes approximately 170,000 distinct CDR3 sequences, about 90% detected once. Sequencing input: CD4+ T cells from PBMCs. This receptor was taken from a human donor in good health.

Here the CDR3 DNA reads TGTGCCAGCAGTCTCGGACAGGGTCACTATGGCTACACCTTC. Translating gives CASSLGQGHYGYTF. The V call is TRBV28, the J call TRBJ1-2, with TRBD1 matching over 8 bases. Germline CDR1 is MDHEN and CDR2 is SYDVKM. With 5 bases clipped from V and 3 bases from J, the junction kept 5 bases outside the gene matches. This CDR3 region has 14 residues.